This T cell receptor (beta chain) derives from a study of blood T cell repertoires in COVID-19. At the level of the study: Some COVID-19 samples were acute and others convalescent; all came from the United States, Italy and Spain. Sources were T cells, B-cell-depleted T cells, or PBMCs; the material itself was cDNA or gDNA.

The CDR3 has 15 residues. The germline CDR1 and CDR2 sequences are DFQATT and SNEGSKA (reference sequence). Trimming removed 3 bases at V and 0 bases at J, with 15 bases between. How the authors handled the data: How many nucleated cells were present was estimated from reference gene primer amplification. Data came from immunoSEQ multiplex PCR; TCRdb stores just in-frame clones and leaves some out. The V and J calls and clone size come from that table; D and trimming were worked out from the DNA. This sample has around 180,000 clones; approximately 82% occur once, and the top ten carry roughly a tenth.

This receptor was identified in an elderly woman with active or convalescent COVID-19. The chain combines TRBV20-1 with TRBJ2-7; D not resolved. Sequenced sample: peripheral blood. This CDR3 is CSASVAGEASYEQYF. The CDR3 region has the DNA TGCAGTGCTAGTGTCGCCGGTGAGGCCTCCTACGAGCAGTACTTC.